The clone carrying this TCR beta chain occurred a few times. This entry belongs to a study of T cells after yellow fever vaccination. A process of 5'RACE template switching, which added a universal primer site and UMIs, was used to make TCR cDNA. TCRdb re-called the 5' RACE reads through MiXCR, storing one row per CDR3 protein. The sample lists some 550,000 distinct CDR3 sequences; about a fifth were seen once. The CDR3 is made up of 13 amino acids. Unmatched junction bases numbered 3, after V lost 5 bases and J lost 7 bases. Germline assignment: CDR1 KGHSH and CDR2 LQKENI. The rearrangement links TRBV18 to TRBJ2-1, with TRBD1 identical over 9 bases. The sample consisted of PBMCs, taken 15 days after the yellow fever booster vaccination. The receptor was derived from a man aged 25 to 40 who received the YFV17D yellow fever vaccine. The CDR3 region is CASSKGTGNEQFF. CDR3 sequence (DNA): TGTGCCAGCTCAAAGGGGACAGGGAATGAGCAGTTCTTC.